The next 11 T cell receptor beta chains were all read from a single sample in a study of vaccination and CD4 T cells after COVID-19. The time point denotes: late sampling 161 to 241 days after vaccination in three convalescent patients. Treatment meaning: approximately nine-day PBMC culture with coronavirus spike peptide pools or control peptides (ViraFEST assay). Sequencing of the DNA from cultured CD4+ T cells was carried out with the Oncomine TCR Beta short-read assay. TCRdb processed the PCR reads anew with MiXCR; each CDR3 protein has one entry. The sample holds 15,000 to 20,000 distinct CDR3 sequences, under 60% seen once. These receptors lack a known antigen. Source: CD4+ T cells from blood, cultured in vitro, taken about 7 months after SARS-CoV-2 vaccination. Receptor source: a human donor who had recovered from COVID-19.

The sample holds a few counts of this clonotype. The rearrangement links TRBV7-8 to TRBJ1-6; D unresolved. The V gene's germline CDR1 is SGHVS and CDR2 FQNEAQ. V dropped 1 base and J dropped 7 bases, with 5 bases sitting between them. This CDR3 has 13 amino acids. The CDR3 sequence: CASSLDLNSPLHF. CDR3 DNA sequence: TGTGCCAGCAGCTTAGATCTGAATTCACCCCTCCACTTT.

This clonotype was detected a few times. This rearrangement joins TRBV30 to TRBJ1-5, with D perhaps matching TRBD1 (6 bases). Germline assignment: CDR1 GTSNPN and CDR2 SVGIG (reference sequence). CDR3 length equals 13 residues. V shed 4 bases and J shed 0 bases, with 7 bases lying between them. This CDR3 reads CAWNRDSNQPQHF. The DNA for the CDR3 is TGTGCCTGGAACAGGGATAGCAATCAGCCCCAGCATTTT.

This clonotype was counted only a few times. The V and J genes are TRBV27 and TRBJ1-6; TRBD1 is a possible D gene (5 bases). Trimming pared 8 bases from V and 8 bases from J, leaving 13 bases between. There are 13 residues in the CDR3. CDR1 and CDR2 from the germline V gene are MNHEY and SMNVEV (reference sequence). The CDR3 DNA sequence: TGTGCCAGCCGAGGGGACCTCTATTCACCCCTCCACTTT. It yields the protein CASRGDLYSPLHF.

The CDR3 nucleotides read TGTGCCAGTAGTAAACACCGTGCGGGGGAGCAGTACTTC. Its protein product is CASSKHRAGEQYF. J is TRBJ2-7 and V is TRBV19; maybe TRBD2 (6 bases). The CDR3 runs 13 residues. From germline, CDR1 is LNHDA and CDR2 SQIVND (reference sequence). Trimming took 4 bases from V and 7 from J, leaving 14 bases between them.

The chain couples TRBV20-1 to TRBJ2-3, with a possible D match to TRBD2 (6 bases). The CDR3 loop spans 15 amino acids. Germline assignment: CDR1 DFQATT and CDR2 SNEGSKA (reference sequence). The V end lost 1 base, the J end lost 5 bases, and 16 bases lay between the germline ends. CDR3 nucleotides: TGCAGTGCTAGAGGGAGGCCGACTAGTGGAGATACGCAGTATTTT. It encodes CSARGRPTSGDTQYF.

V gene TRBV2 combines with J gene TRBJ1-1, with D possibly matching TRBD1 (5 bases). CDR3 length: 13 residues. Between the trimmed V and J ends, which lost 8 bases and 2 bases, there was a span of 12 bases. Germline assignment: CDR1 SNHLY and CDR2 FYNNEI. The CDR3 protein is CASEGQPNTEAFF. The CDR3 DNA is TGTGCCAGCGAAGGACAACCTAACACTGAAGCTTTCTTT.

The V and J genes are TRBV20-1 and TRBJ2-1, with D possibly being TRBD2 (6 bases). CDR3 length equals 14 residues. CDR1 and CDR2 (germline): DFQATT, SNEGSKA (reference sequence). The CDR3 DNA sequence: TGCCTGGTAAGCGGGCAGGGAGGCGACAATGAGCAGTTCTTC. It is translated as CLVSGQGGDNEQFF.

By frequency in the sample, this clonotype is medium-sized. CDR3 loop: CASSRQGMNTEAFF. The CDR3 nucleotides are TGTGCCAGCAGTCGTCAGGGGATGAACACTGAAGCTTTCTTT. The genes are TRBV12-3 or TRBV12-4 and TRBJ1-1; weak D call: TRBD1 (6 bases). CDR3 length: 14 amino acids. Trimming shortened V by 5 bases and J by 0 bases, and 10 bases separated the two germline ends.

The rearrangement links TRBV2 to TRBJ2-3; D unresolved. Germline CDR1 is SNHLY and CDR2 is FYNNEI. Trimming shortened V by 5 bases and J by 7 bases, and 7 bases separated the two germline ends. This CDR3 is built from 11 residues. Here the CDR3 DNA reads TGTGCCAGCAGTTTTAGTAATACGCAGTATTTT. Residues: CASSFSNTQYF.

This clonotype showed up just a few times. The rearrangement links TRBV27 to TRBJ1-1, with 7 bases that match TRBD1. CDR1 is MNHEY, CDR2 SMNVEV, per germline (reference sequence). The CDR3 covers 14 residues. J was trimmed by 8 bases and V by 4 bases; bases with no gene match: 10. CDR3 amino acids: CASSYRDSPTEAFF. The CDR3 DNA follows: TGTGCCAGCAGTTACCGGGACAGCCCTACAGAAGCTTTCTTT.

This chain joins TRBV21-1 and TRBJ1-1; TRBD1 was called by the table and not checked on the DNA. TRBV21-1 is labeled a pseudogene. The CDR3 consists of 12 residues. DNA for the CDR3: TGTGCCAGCAGCAATGAGGGACAGCAAGCTTTCTTT. It yields the protein CASSNEGQQAFF.